The 2 T cell receptor beta chains reported below all come from one sample, sequenced in a study of Graves' ophthalmopathy and Graves' hyperthyroidism. The study amplified TCR beta CDR3 regions using RNA transcripts. First-round RT-PCR employed HTBI primers, with a second-round multiplex PCR after it. TCRdb passed the multiplex PCR reads through MiXCR, listing each CDR3 protein once. Of 1 million to 1.3 million distinct CDR3 sequences in the sample, roughly two fifths are singletons; the top ten hold more than 9.5%. The sequenced material came from peripheral blood or thyroid tissue (not recorded which). The receptors stem from an adult man with Graves' hyperthyroidism.

The V gene is TRBV11-1, the J gene TRBJ2-2, with TRBD2 matching over 7 bases. Germline CDR1 and CDR2: SGHAT and FQDESV (reference sequence). V dropped 3 bases and J dropped 1; count of bases not matched to a gene: 5. The CDR3 sequence is 16 residues long. The CDR3 is CASSFLSGMNTGELFF. CDR3 nucleotide sequence: TGTGCCAGCAGCTTCCTGAGCGGGATGAACACCGGGGAGCTGTTTTTT.

The chain couples TRBV25-1 to TRBJ2-2; 7 nucleotides agree with TRBD1. This CDR3 has 14 amino acids. The junction had 6 bases not matched to a gene; V was cut back by 8 bases and J by 3 bases. Germline assignment: CDR1 MGHDK and CDR2 SYGVNS. The CDR3 region has the DNA TGTGCCAGCGGAAGACAGGGAGACACCGGGGAGCTGTTTTTT. Translated: CASGRQGDTGELFF.